The 7 T cell receptor beta chains listed next were all sequenced from one sample in a study of CD8 T cells in ankylosing spondylitis. Using its own MiXCR run on the 5' RACE reads, TCRdb lists one record per CDR3 protein. In the table there are roughly 250,000 distinct CDR3 sequences, 8.6% of which are singletons. The sequenced material came from blood, either unsorted or a sorted T cell fraction (not recorded which). These receptors were taken from a male donor with ankylosing spondylitis or in good health (not recorded which).

This clonotype was seen ten or more times. This chain links TRBV5-1 with TRBJ2-1, with TRBD2 matching 9 bases. V lost 4 bases to trimming and J lost 7 bases; unmatched junction nucleotides: 9. There are 15 residues in the CDR3. Germline V gene lookup returns CDR1 SGHRS and CDR2 YFSETQ. CDR3 nucleotide sequence: TGCGCCAGCAGCCCACCGGGACTAGCTATTAATGAGCAGTTCTTC. Translated, it gives CASSPPGLAINEQFF.

This clonotype was counted ten times or more. The chain carries TRBV7-2 and TRBJ2-7; D gene unclear. The CDR3 is 13 amino acids. CDR1 SGHTA and CDR2 FQGNSA come from the germline V gene. The ends were cut back, 3 bases at V and 5 bases at J, with 11 bases in the middle. CDR3 loop: CASSFTIGNEQYF. The CDR3, as DNA: TGTGCCAGCAGCTTCACTATAGGGAACGAGCAGTACTTC. Together with reference TRBV7-2 and TRBJ2-7, the CDR3 gives the full variable domain: GAGVSQSPSNKVTEKGKDVELRCDPISGHTALYWYRQSLGQGLEFLIYFQGNSAPDKSGLPSDRFSAERTGGSVSTLTIQRTQQEDSAVYLCASSFTIGNEQYFGPGTRLTVT.

This clonotype appeared many times. V gene TRBV4-2 combines with J gene TRBJ2-2; weak D call: TRBD2 (5 bases). The CDR3 extends over 15 amino acids. Per germline, CDR1 LGHNA and CDR2 YNFKEQ. V dropped 3 bases and J dropped 4 bases, with 12 bases sitting between them. The DNA for the CDR3 is TGTGCCAGCAGCCAGGGTAGTGAGGGCACCGGGGAGCTGTTTTTT. Its protein is CASSQGSEGTGELFF.

The chain uses TRBV30 and TRBJ2-1; 7 bases agree with TRBD2. Germline-derived CDR1 and CDR2 are GTSNPN and SVGIG (reference sequence). The CDR3 extends over 14 amino acids. V shed 2 bases and J 6 bases; nucleotides not matched to a gene: 7. CDR3 amino acids: CAWSKRGALNEQFF. CDR3 nucleotide sequence: TGTGCCTGGAGTAAGCGGGGAGCTCTCAATGAGCAGTTCTTC.

This clonotype was observed at least ten times. The chain joins TRBV5-5 to TRBJ2-3, with TRBD1 as a possible D gene (6 bases). The CDR3 runs 14 residues. V lost 0 bases and J lost 2, with 7 bases in between. Germline loops: CDR1 SGHKS, CDR2 YYEKEE (reference sequence). CDR3 bases: TGTGCCAGCAGCTTGGACAGGGTCACAGATACGCAGTATTTT. The encoded protein is CASSLDRVTDTQYF.

Ten or more counts support this clonotype. The chain uses TRBV6-5 and TRBJ2-3; D is undetermined. Germline lookup yields CDR1 MNHEY and CDR2 SVGAGI. The CDR3 consists of 14 residues. V was cut by 2 bases and J by 3 bases, with 9 bases left in between. The CDR3 sequence: CASSYPAKTDTQYF. CDR3 nucleotide sequence: TGTGCCAGCAGTTACCCGGCAAAGACAGATACGCAGTATTTT.

In this sample, this clonotype turned up many times. The chain employs TRBV6-2 or TRBV6-3 and TRBJ2-5; D unresolved. Per the germline V gene, CDR1 is MNHEY and CDR2 is SVGEGT. Deletions cut 5 bases from V and 3 bases from J, with 7 bases between. This CDR3 spans 12 amino acids. CDR3 sequence (DNA): TGTGCCAGCAGTCGGATAAAAGAGACCCAGTACTTC. It encodes CASSRIKETQYF.